The 3 T cell receptor beta chains below come from one sample, sequenced in a study of blood T cell repertoires in COVID-19. Using immunoSEQ multiplex PCR, the repertoire was profiled, and TCRdb retains in-frame clones only, with some absent. Altogether approximately 140,000 clones are present, about 88% being singletons, with the ten largest covering 2.5%. Specimen: peripheral blood. These receptors originate from a human donor with COVID-19, enrolled during active disease. The donor label of this sample is uncertain.

This chain connects TRBV7-9 to TRBJ2-7, with D possibly being TRBD1 (5 bases). The V and J ends lost 5 bases and 0 bases respectively, with 11 bases between them. The germline V gene has CDR1 SEHNR and CDR2 FQNEAQ (reference sequence). CDR3 size: 14 residues. The CDR3 nucleotides read TGTGCCAGCAGCCAGCGACAGAGCTCCTACGAGCAGTACTTC. It encodes CASSQRQSSYEQYF.

The genes are TRBV9 and TRBJ2-1; perhaps TRBD2 as D (6 bases). Looked up from germline, CDR1 is SGDLS and CDR2 is YYNGEE. The V and J ends lost 0 bases and 2 bases respectively, with 12 bases between them. The CDR3 sequence is 16 residues long. This CDR3 is CASSVVGGDPYNEQFF. The CDR3 nucleotides read TGTGCCAGCAGCGTAGTTGGCGGGGACCCCTACAATGAGCAGTTCTTC.

This chain uses TRBV28 with TRBJ2-3; TRBD1 matches at 9 bases. CDR1 and CDR2 (germline): MDHEN, SYDVKM. J gave up 4 bases and V 7 bases, and 6 bases lay outside the gene matches. The CDR3 extends over 14 amino acids. Here the CDR3 DNA reads TGTGCCAGCAAGGGACAGGGAGGGCCAGATACGCAGTATTTT. Its translation: CASKGQGGPDTQYF.